This TCR beta chain was recovered during a study of radiotherapy plus CTLA-4 blockade in lung cancer. Study details: The study recorded objective responses in around 18% of patients and disease control in 31%. Study-wide points: The study found tumor-derived TCR clones expanded in blood after radiotherapy plus ipilimumab.

TCRdb's copy holds only in-frame clones and misses some; the assay was immunoSEQ multiplex PCR. The data hold about 93,000 clones, with about 91% observed a single time. The study treated chemo-refractory metastatic non-small-cell lung cancer patients with focal radiation plus ipilimumab CTLA-4 blockade. CDR3 length: 18 residues. From germline, CDR1 is LNHDA and CDR2 SQIVND (reference sequence). The V segment lost 2 bases and the J segment 1 base; nucleotides outside the gene matches: 6. With regard to this clone: Antigen unknown.

The sequences come from peripheral blood, collected from a patient treated with radiotherapy plus ipilimumab. This sequence joins TRBV19 and TRBJ2-2; 11 nucleotides match TRBD2. The source is a human donor with non-small cell lung cancer that progressed on radiotherapy plus ipilimumab. The CDR3 sequence is CASSITLAGGGNTGELFF. The CDR3, as DNA: TGTGCCAGTAGTATAACCCTAGCGGGAGGTGGGAACACCGGGGAGCTGTTTTTT.